These T cell receptor beta chains were read from a single sample in a study of cytomegalovirus exposure and HLA in healthy donors. The method was immunoSEQ multiplex PCR; TCRdb's version includes in-frame clones alone and lacks a portion of them. The table shows around 37,000 clones, with over 70% occurring only once. Sequences were obtained from PBMCs. The receptor set was obtained from a man aged 45-60 years in good health and CMV-seronegative. The CDR3 runs from the conserved cysteine through the conserved F or W. D genes are given only for firm matches. Not every row has a clone size; where given, it reads once, few, many or a size class.

size: NA; D: TRBD2; V: TRBV9; J: TRBJ2-7; CDR3: CASSPPGGAYEQYF; DNA: TGTGCCAGCAGCCCTCCGGGAGGAGCCTACGAGCAGTACTTC
size: NA; D: TRBD1; V: TRBV7-2; J: TRBJ1-1; CDR3: CASRQTGGGTEAFF; DNA: TGTGCCAGCAGACAGACAGGGGGCGGGACTGAAGCTTTCTTT
size: NA; D: TRBD1; V: TRBV7-9; J: TRBJ2-6; CDR3: CASRNTGAGANVLTF; DNA: TGTGCCAGCAGAAACACAGGGGCTGGGGCCAACGTCCTGACTTTC
size: NA; D: TRBD1; V: TRBV7-3; J: TRBJ1-2; CDR3: CASSLQGNGNYGYTF; DNA: TGTGCCAGCAGCCTACAGGGGAATGGGAACTATGGCTACACCTTC
size: once; D: TRBD1; V: TRBV5-1; J: TRBJ2-7; CDR3: CASSLGDLGQGYEQYF; DNA: TGCGCCAGCAGCTTGGGCGATTTGGGACAGGGCTACGAGCAGTACTTC
size: NA; D: NA; V: TRBV9; J: TRBJ1-1; CDR3: CASSVISGPTEAFF; DNA: TGTGCCAGCAGCGTAATTTCAGGGCCCACTGAAGCTTTCTTT
size: NA; D: NA; V: TRBV18; J: TRBJ2-1; CDR3: CASEENLLGSYNEQFF; DNA: TGTGCCAGCGAAGAAAATCTACTAGGCTCCTACAATGAGCAGTTCTTC
size: NA; D: NA; V: TRBV27; J: TRBJ2-4; CDR3: CASSLYGGSAKNIQYF; DNA: TGTGCCAGCAGTTTATACGGGGGTTCAGCCAAAAACATTCAGTACTTC
size: NA; D: NA; V: TRBV6-5; J: TRBJ1-5; CDR3: CASGGPGSNQPQHF; DNA: TGTGCCAGCGGCGGGCCCGGTAGCAATCAGCCCCAGCATTTT
size: NA; D: TRBD1; V: TRBV5-1; J: TRBJ1-2; CDR3: CASMEPGQGAGGYTF; DNA: TGCGCCAGCATGGAGCCGGGACAGGGGGCCGGTGGCTACACCTTC
size: NA; D: NA; V: TRBV9; J: TRBJ1-2; CDR3: CASSPQGGGDYGYTF; DNA: TGTGCCAGCAGCCCCCAAGGGGGAGGGGACTATGGCTACACCTTC